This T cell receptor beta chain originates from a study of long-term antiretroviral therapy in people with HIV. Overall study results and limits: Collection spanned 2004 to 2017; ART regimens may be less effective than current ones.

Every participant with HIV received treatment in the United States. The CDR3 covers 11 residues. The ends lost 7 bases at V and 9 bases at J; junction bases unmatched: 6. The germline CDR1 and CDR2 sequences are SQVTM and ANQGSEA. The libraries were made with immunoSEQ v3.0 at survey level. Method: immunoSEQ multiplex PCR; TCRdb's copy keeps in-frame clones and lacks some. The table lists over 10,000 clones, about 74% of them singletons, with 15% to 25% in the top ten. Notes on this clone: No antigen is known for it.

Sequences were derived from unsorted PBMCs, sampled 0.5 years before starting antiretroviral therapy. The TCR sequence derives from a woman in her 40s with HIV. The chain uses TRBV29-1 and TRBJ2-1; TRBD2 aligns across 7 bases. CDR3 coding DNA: TGCAGCGGGGGACTATCGCGTGAGCAGTTCTTC. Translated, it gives CSGGLSREQFF.